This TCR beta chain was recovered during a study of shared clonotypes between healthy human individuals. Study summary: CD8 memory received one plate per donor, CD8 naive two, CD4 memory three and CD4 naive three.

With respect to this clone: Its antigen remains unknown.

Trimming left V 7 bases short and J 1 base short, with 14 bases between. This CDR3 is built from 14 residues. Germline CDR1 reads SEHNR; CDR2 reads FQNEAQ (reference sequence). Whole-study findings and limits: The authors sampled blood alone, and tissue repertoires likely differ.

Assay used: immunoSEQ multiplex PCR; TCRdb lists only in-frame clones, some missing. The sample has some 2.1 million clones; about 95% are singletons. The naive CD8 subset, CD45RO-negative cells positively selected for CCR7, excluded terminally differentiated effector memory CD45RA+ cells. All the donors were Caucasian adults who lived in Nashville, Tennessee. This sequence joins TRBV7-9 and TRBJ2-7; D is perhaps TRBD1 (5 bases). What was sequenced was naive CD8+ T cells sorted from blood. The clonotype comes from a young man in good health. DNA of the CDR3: TGTGCCAGCACCAATCAGGGCCTTTCCTACGAGCAGTACTTC. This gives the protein CASTNQGLSYEQYF.